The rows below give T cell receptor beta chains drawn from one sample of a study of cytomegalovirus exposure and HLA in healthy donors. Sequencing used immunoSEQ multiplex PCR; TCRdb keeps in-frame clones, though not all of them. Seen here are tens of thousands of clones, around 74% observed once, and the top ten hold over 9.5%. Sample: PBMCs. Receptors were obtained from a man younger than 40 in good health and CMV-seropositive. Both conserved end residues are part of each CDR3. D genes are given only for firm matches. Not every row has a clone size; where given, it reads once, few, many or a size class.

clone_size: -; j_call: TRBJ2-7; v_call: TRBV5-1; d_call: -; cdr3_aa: CASSPDRNKYEQYF; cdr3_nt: TGCGCCAGCAGCCCCGACAGGAACAAATACGAGCAGTACTTC
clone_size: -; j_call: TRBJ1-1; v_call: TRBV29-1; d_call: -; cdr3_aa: CSVARGTEAFF; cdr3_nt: TGCAGCGTTGCTAGGGGAACTGAAGCTTTCTTT
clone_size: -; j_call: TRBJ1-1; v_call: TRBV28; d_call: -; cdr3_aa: CASSLVNRAFF; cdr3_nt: TGTGCCAGCAGTTTAGTTAACCGGGCTTTCTTT
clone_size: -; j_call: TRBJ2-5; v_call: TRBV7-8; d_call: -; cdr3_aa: CASSSSGVEETQYF; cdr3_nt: TGTGCCAGCAGCTCATCAGGGGTAGAAGAGACCCAGTACTTC
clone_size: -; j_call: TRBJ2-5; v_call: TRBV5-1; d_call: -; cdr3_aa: CASSTLPGSQETQYF; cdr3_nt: TGCGCCAGCAGCACCCTACCAGGGTCCCAAGAGACCCAGTACTTC
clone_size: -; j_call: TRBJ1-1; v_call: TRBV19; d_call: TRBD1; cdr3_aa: CASSTGQGYSEAFF; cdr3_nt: TGTGCCAGTAGTACGGGACAGGGATACTCTGAAGCTTTCTTT
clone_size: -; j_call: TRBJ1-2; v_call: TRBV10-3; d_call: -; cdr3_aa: CAISDGGAYGYTF; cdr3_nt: TGTGCCATCAGTGACGGGGGGGCCTATGGCTACACCTTC
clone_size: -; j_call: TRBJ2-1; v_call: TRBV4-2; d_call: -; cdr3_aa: CASSQESADWGNNEQFF; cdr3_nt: TGTGCCAGCAGCCAAGAGAGTGCGGACTGGGGAAACAATGAGCAGTTCTTC
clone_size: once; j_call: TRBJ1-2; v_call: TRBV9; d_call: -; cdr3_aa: CASSPNRGNYGYTF; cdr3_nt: TGTGCCAGCAGCCCTAATAGGGGTAACTATGGCTACACCTTC
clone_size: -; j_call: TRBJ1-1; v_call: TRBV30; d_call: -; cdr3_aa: CAWSVFGSSNTEAFF; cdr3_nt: TGTGCCTGGAGTGTATTTGGCAGTTCTAACACTGAAGCTTTCTTT
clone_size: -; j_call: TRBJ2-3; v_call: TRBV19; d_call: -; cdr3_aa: CASSGGGGPPTDTQYF; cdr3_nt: TGTGCCAGTAGCGGAGGGGGGGGTCCTCCCACAGATACGCAGTATTTT
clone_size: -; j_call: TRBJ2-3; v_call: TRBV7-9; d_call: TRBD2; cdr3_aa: CSSSLSGGASTDTQYF; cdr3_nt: TGTTCCAGCAGCTTATCGGGGGGGGCTAGCACAGATACGCAGTATTTT
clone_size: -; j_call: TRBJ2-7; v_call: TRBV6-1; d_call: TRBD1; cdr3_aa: CASILGQGLSYEQYF; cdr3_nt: TGTGCCAGCATCCTTGGACAGGGGCTTTCCTACGAGCAGTACTTC
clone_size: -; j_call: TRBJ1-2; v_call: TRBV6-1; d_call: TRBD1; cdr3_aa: CASSSGQGIGGYTF; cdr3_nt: TGTGCCAGCAGTTCGGGACAGGGAATTGGCGGCTACACCTTC
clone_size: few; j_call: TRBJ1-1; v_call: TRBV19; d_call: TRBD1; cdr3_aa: CASSRDRGRVAEAFF; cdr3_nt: TGTGCCAGTAGTAGAGACAGGGGAAGAGTCGCTGAAGCTTTCTTT
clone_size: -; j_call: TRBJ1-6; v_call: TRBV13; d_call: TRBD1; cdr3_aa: CASSQQGMYDSPLHF; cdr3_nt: TGTGCCAGCAGCCAACAGGGGATGTATGATTCACCCCTCCACTTT
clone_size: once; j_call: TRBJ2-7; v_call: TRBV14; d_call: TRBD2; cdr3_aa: CASSHAGAGVSYEQYF; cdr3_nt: TGTGCCAGCAGCCACGCCGGGGCGGGGGTCTCCTACGAGCAGTACTTC
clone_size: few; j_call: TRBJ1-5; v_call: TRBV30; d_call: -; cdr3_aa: CAWDPGQGNQPQHF; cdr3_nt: TGTGCCTGGGACCCCGGGCAGGGGAATCAGCCCCAGCATTTT
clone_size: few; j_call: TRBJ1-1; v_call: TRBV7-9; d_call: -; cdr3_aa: CASSLGRHPNTEAFF; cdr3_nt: TGTGCCAGCAGCTTAGGCCGACACCCGAACACTGAAGCTTTCTTT
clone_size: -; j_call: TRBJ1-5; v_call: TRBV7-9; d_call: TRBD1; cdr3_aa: CASSPPTGSDQPQHF; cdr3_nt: TGTGCCAGCAGCCCCCCGACAGGGTCCGATCAGCCCCAGCATTTT
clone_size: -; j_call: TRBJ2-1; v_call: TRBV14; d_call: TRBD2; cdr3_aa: CASSRTSGGFINEQFF; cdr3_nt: TGTGCCAGCAGCCGGACTAGCGGGGGGTTTATTAATGAGCAGTTCTTC
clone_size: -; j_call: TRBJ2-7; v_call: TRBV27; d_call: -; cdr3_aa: CASSLSMGGQYEQYF; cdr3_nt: TGTGCCAGCAGTTTATCGATGGGGGGGCAATACGAGCAGTACTTC
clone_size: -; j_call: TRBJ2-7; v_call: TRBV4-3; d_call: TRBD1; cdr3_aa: CASSQAPTGGYEQYF; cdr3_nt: TGCGCCAGCAGCCAAGCCCCGACAGGGGGCTACGAGCAGTACTTC
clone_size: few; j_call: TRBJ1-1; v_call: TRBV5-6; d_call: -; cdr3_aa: CASSFWVRWGQDTEAFF; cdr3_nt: TGTGCCAGCAGCTTTTGGGTCAGGTGGGGGCAAGACACTGAAGCTTTCTTT
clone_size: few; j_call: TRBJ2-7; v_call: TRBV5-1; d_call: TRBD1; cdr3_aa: CASSLGGQLYDRSQYF; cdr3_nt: TGCGCCAGCAGCTTGGGGGGACAGCTCTACGATAGGTCGCAGTACTTC
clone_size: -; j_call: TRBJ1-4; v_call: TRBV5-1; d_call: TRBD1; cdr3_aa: CASSATGGDNEKLFF; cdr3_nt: TGCGCCAGCAGCGCCACAGGGGGCGATAATGAAAAACTGTTTTTT